The clone carrying this T cell receptor (beta chain) was recorded many times. This specimen belongs to a study of T-cell reconstitution after alpha-beta-depleted transplantation in children. There are 15 residues in the CDR3. The V gene end was trimmed by 8 bases and the J gene end by 3 bases; junction bases not matched to a gene: 8. Germline CDR1 MDHEN, CDR2 SYDVKM. TCRbeta library construction was performed incorporating unique molecular identifiers. TCRdb reprocessed the PCR reads with MiXCR, giving one entry per CDR3 protein. The table records around 4,100 distinct CDR3 sequences, 12% of them present only once.

The clonotype originates from a male patient aged 2 to 10 who had a stem cell transplant for acute lymphoblastic leukemia, so the T cells may come from the graft donor. Sequenced material: PBMCs, mostly from graft donor cells, taken 60 days after TCRalphabeta/CD19-depleted stem cell transplant. This rearrangement joins TRBV28 to TRBJ2-7, with TRBD1 matching 12 bases. The DNA for the CDR3 is TGTGCCAGCGGTGATAGGGACAGGGGGCTCTACGAGCAGTACTTC. This translates into CASGDRDRGLYEQYF.